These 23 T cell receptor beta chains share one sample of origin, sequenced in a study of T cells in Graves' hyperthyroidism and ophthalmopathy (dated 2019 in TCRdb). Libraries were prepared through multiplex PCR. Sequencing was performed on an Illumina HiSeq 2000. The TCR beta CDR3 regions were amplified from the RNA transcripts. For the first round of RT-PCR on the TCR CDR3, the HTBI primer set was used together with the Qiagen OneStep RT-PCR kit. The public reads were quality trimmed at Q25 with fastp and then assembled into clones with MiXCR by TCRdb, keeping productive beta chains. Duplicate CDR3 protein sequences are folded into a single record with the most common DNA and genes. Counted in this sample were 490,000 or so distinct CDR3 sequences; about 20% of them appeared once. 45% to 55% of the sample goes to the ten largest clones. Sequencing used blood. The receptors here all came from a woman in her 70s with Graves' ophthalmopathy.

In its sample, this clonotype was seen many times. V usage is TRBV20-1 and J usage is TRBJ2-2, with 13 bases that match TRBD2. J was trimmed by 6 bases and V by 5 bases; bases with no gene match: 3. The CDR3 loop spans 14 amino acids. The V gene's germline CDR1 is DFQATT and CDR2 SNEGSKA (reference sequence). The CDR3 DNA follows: TGCAGTGCTTCCGGACTAGCGGGAGCCGGGGAGCTGTTTTTT. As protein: CSASGLAGAGELFF.

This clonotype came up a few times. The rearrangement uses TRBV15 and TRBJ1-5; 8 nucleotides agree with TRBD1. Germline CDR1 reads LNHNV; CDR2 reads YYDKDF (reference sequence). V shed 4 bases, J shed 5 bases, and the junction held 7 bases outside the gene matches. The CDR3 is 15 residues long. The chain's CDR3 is CATSNPGQGHQPQHF. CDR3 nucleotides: TGTGCCACCAGCAATCCAGGACAGGGTCATCAGCCCCAGCATTTT.

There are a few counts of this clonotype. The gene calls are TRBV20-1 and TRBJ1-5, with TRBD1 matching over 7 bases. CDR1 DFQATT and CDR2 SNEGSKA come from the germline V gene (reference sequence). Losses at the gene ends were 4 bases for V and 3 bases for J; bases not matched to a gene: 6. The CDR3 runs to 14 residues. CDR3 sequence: CSAITGQHNQPQHF. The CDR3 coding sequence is TGCAGTGCTATCACGGGACAGCACAATCAGCCCCAGCATTTT.

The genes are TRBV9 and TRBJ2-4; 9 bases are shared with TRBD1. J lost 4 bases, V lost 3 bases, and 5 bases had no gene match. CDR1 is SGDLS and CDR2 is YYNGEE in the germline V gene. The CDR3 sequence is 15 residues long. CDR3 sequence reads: CASSAGGQGKNIQYF. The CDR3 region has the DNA TGTGCCAGCAGCGCCGGGGGACAGGGAAAAAACATTCAGTACTTC.

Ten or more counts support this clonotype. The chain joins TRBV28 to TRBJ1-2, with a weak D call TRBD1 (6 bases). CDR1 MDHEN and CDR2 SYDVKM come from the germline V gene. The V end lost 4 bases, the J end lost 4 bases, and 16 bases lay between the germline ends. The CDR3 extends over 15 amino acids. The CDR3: CASSSMDRRPYGYTF. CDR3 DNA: TGTGCCAGCAGTTCGATGGACAGAAGACCCTATGGCTACACCTTC.

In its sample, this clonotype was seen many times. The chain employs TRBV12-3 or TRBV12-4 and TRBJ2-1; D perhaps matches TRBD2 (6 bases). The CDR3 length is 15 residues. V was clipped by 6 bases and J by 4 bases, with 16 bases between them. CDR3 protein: CASSHSGGGYNEQFF. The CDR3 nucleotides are TGTGCCAGCAGCCATAGCGGCGGCGGGTACAATGAGCAGTTCTTC.

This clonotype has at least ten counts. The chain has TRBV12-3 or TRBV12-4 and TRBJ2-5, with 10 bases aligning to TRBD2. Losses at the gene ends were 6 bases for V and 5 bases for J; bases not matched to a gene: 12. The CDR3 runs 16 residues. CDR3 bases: TGTGCCAGCAGCCGAGCGGGAGGGTTGTTCGGGGAGACCCAGTACTTC. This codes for CASSRAGGLFGETQYF.

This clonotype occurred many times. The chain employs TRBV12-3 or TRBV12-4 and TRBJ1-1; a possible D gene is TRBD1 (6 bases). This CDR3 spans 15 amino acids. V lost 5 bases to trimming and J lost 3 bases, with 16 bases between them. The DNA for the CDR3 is TGTGCCAGCAGTCCGTCCGGGGGCATGTACACTGAAGCTTTCTTT. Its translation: CASSPSGGMYTEAFF.

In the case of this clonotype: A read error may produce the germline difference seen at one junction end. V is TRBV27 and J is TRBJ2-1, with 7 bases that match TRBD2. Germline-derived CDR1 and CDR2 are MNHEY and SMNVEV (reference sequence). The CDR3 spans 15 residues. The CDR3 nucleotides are TGTACCAGCCCAAAGCGGGACGAGCACTACAATGAGCAGTTCTTC. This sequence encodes CTSPKRDEHYNEQFF.

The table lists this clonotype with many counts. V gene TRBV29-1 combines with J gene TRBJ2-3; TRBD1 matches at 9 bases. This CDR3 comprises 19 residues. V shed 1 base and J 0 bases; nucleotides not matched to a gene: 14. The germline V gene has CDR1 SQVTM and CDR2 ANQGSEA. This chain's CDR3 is CSVEGPGTGIRPSTDTQYF. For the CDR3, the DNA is TGCAGCGTTGAAGGGCCCGGGACAGGGATTCGACCTAGCACAGATACGCAGTATTTT.

The CDR3 DNA reads as TGTGCCAGCAGCCAATATGATAGCGGGAGGGCGGCGACCGGGGAGCTGTTTTTT. Protein product: CASSQYDSGRAATGELFF. The V and J genes are TRBV4-2 and TRBJ2-2, with 11 bases identical to TRBD2. V trimming: 2 bases; J trimming: 5 bases; junction bases outside the gene matches: 10. CDR1 and CDR2 (germline): LGHNA, YNFKEQ. The CDR3 consists of 18 residues.

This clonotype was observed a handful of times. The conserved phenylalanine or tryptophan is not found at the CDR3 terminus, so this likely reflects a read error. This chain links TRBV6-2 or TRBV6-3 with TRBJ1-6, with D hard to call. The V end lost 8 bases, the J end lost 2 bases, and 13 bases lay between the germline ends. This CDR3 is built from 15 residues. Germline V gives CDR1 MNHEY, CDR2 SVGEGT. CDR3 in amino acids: CASCRIKTYNSPLHL. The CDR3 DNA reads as TGTGCCAGCTGCAGGATAAAGACCTATAATTCACCCCTCCACTTG.

CDR3 coding DNA: TGCAGCGTCTGGGACACCCTAGGGCAGTACTTC. Its protein product is CSVWDTLGQYF. This rearrangement joins TRBV29-1 to TRBJ2-7; a possible D gene is TRBD1 (6 bases). The CDR3 totals 11 residues. In germline, CDR1 is SQVTM, CDR2 ANQGSEA. V lost 6 bases and J 9 bases, leaving 15 bases between the germline ends.

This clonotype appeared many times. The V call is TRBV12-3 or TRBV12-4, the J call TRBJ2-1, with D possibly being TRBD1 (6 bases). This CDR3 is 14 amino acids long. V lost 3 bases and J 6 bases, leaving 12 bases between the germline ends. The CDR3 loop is CASSFSGAGNEQFF. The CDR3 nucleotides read TGTGCCAGCAGTTTTTCAGGGGCGGGCAATGAGCAGTTCTTC.

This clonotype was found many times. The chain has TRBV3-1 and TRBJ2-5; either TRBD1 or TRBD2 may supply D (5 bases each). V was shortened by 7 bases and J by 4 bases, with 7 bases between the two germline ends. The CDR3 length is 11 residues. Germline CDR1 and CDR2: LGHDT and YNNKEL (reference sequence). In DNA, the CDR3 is TGTGCCAGCAAGGGACCAGAGACCCAGTACTTC. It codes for CASKGPETQYF.

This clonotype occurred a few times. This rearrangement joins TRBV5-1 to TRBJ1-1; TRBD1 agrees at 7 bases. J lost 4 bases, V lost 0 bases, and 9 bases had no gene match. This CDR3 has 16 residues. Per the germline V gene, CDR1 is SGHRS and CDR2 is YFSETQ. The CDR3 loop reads CASSLEVQGVGTEAFF. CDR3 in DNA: TGCGCCAGCAGCTTGGAAGTGCAGGGGGTGGGCACTGAAGCTTTCTTT. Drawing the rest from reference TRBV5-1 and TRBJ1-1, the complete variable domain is KAGVTQTPRYLIKTRGQQVTLSCSPISGHRSVSWYQQTPGQGLQFLFEYFSETQRNKGNFPGRFSGRQFSNSRSEMNVSTLELGDSALYLCASSLEVQGVGTEAFFGQGTRLTVV.

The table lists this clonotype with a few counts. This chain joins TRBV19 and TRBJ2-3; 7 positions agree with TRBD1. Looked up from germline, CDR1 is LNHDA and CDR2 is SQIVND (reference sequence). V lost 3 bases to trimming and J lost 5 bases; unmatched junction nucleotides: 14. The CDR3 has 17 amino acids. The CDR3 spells CASSIFTGQMARDTQYF. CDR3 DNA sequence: TGTGCCAGTAGTATCTTCACGGGACAGATGGCACGAGATACGCAGTATTTT.

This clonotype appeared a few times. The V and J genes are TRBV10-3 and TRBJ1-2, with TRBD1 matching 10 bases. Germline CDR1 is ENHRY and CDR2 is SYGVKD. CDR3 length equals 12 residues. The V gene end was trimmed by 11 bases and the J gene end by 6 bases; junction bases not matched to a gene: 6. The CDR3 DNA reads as TGTGCCTCGTCCGGGACAGGGGATGGCTACACCTTC. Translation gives CASSGTGDGYTF.

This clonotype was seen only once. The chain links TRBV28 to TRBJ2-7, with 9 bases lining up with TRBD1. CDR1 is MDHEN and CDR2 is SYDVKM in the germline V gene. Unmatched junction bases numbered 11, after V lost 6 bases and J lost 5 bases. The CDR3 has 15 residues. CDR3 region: CASSRTGTGLHEQYF. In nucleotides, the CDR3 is TGTGCCAGCAGCCGAACCGGGACAGGGTTGCACGAGCAGTACTTC.

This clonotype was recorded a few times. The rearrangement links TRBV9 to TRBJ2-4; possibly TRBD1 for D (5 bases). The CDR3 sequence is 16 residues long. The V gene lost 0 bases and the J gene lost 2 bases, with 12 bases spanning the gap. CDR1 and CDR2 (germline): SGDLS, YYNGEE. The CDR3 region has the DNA TGTGCCAGCAGCGTAGGACCTGGGGCCTCCAAAAACATTCAGTACTTC. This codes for CASSVGPGASKNIQYF.

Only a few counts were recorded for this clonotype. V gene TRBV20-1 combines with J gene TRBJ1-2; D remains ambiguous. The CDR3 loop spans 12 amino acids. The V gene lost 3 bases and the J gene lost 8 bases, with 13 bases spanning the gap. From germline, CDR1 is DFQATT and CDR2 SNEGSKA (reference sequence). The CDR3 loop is CSASSPPRGYTF. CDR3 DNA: TGCAGTGCTAGTTCTCCCCCTCGGGGCTACACCTTC.

Here the CDR3 DNA reads TGTGCCAGCAGTGCCACGGGACTAGCGGGAGTAGGAACCGGGGAGCTGTTTTTT. Amino acid sequence: CASSATGLAGVGTGELFF. The chain carries TRBV2 and TRBJ2-2, with TRBD2 identical over 14 bases. The CDR3 runs 18 residues. Germline V gives CDR1 SNHLY, CDR2 FYNNEI. V lost 4 bases and J lost 5; bases outside the gene matches: 9.

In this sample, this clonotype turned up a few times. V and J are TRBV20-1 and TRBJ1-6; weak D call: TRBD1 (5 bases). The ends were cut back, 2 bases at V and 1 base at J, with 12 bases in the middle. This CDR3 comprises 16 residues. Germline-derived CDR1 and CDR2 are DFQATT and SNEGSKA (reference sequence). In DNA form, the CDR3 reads TGCAGTGCTAGAATGGGGCATGGATCCTATAATTCACCCCTCCACTTT. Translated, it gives CSARMGHGSYNSPLHF.